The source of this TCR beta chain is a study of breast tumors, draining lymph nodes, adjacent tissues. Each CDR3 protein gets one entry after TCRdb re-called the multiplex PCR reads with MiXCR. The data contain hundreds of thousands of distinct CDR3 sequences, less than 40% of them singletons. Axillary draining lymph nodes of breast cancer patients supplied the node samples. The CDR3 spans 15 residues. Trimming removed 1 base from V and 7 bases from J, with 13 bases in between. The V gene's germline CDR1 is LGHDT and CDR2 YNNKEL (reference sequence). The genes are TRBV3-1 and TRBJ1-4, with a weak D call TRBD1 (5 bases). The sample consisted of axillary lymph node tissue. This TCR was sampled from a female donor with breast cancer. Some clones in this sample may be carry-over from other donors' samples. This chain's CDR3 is CASSQGGVRGEKLFF. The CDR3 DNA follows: TGTGCCAGCAGCCAAGGGGGGGTCCGGGGTGAAAAACTGTTTTTT.